Following are 2 T cell receptor beta chains from one sample sequenced in a study of blood T cells in healthy people across ages. Then a second PCR, running about 6 to 12 cycles, was carried out with a sample-barcoded 5' primer and a J-beta primer mix. Each CDR3 protein is one row after TCRdb ran MiXCR on the 5' RACE reads. The sample has 1.5 million to 2 million distinct CDR3 sequences; approximately 28% are singletons. The material sequenced was blood. The source of these receptors is a woman in her thirties in good health.

This clonotype was recorded many times. V usage is TRBV5-1 and J usage is TRBJ2-5, with D maybe TRBD1 (6 bases). Germline V gives CDR1 SGHRS, CDR2 YFSETQ. Deletions cut 5 bases from V and 5 bases from J, with 7 bases between. CDR3 length: 11 residues. As DNA, the CDR3 is TGCGCCAGCAGGGACAGCGAGACCCAGTACTTC. Amino acids: CASRDSETQYF.

In the case of this clonotype: Possible read error: a much larger clone is one base away. The V and J genes are TRBV5-1 and TRBJ2-5, with D maybe TRBD2 (7 bases). The CDR3 is made up of 11 amino acids. Germline V lookup: CDR1 SGHRS, CDR2 YFSETQ. V was trimmed by 3 bases and J by 11 bases, leaving 11 bases between them. The CDR3 loop is CASSWGGRQYF. The CDR3 DNA reads TGCGCCAGCAGCTGGGGGGGGCGGCAGTACTTC.